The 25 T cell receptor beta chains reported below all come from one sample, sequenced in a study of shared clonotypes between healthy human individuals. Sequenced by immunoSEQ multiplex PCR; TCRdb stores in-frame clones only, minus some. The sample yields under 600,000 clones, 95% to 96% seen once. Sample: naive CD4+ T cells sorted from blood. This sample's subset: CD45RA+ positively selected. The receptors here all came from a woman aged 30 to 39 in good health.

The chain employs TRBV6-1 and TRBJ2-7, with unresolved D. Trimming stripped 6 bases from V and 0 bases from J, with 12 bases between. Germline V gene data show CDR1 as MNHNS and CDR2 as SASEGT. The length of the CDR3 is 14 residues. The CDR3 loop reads CASRTPKSSYEQYF. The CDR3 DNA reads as TGTGCCAGCAGAACTCCTAAGAGCTCCTACGAGCAGTACTTC.

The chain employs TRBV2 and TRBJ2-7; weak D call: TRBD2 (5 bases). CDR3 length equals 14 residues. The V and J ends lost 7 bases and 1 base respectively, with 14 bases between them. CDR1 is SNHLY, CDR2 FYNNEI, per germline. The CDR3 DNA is TGTGCCAGCAATTCGTACTCGGGATCCTACGAGCAGTACTTC. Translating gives CASNSYSGSYEQYF.

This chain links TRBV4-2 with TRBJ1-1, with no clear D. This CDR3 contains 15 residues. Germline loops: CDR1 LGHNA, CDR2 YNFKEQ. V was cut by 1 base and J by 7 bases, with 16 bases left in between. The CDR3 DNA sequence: TGTGCCAGCAGCCAAGTGGCCAGGAGACTAAATGAAGCTTTCTTT. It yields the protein CASSQVARRLNEAFF.

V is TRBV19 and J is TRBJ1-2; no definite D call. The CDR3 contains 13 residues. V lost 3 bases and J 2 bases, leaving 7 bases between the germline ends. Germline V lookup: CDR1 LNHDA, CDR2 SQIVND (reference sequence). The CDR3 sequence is CASSIEINYGYTF. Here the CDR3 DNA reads TGTGCCAGTAGTATTGAGATCAACTATGGCTACACCTTC.

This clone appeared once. CDR3 sequence (DNA): TGTGCCAGCAGACCCGGGACTTTCCATGGCTACACCTTC. Encoded protein: CASRPGTFHGYTF. This chain joins TRBV7-8 and TRBJ1-2; possible D gene TRBD1, 5 bases. The CDR3 extends over 13 amino acids. The V and J ends lost 6 bases and 6 bases respectively, with 14 bases between them. Germline V gene data show CDR1 as SGHVS and CDR2 as FQNEAQ.

CDR3 residues: CASRVDRGQGEQYF. The CDR3 coding sequence is TGTGCCAGCAGGGTGGACAGGGGACAAGGTGAGCAGTACTTC. The gene calls are TRBV6-5 and TRBJ2-7; TRBD1 aligns across 9 bases. With V trimmed by 6 bases and J by 7 bases, 10 bases remained unmatched. The CDR3 length is 14 residues. Per the germline V gene, CDR1 is MNHEY and CDR2 is SVGAGI.

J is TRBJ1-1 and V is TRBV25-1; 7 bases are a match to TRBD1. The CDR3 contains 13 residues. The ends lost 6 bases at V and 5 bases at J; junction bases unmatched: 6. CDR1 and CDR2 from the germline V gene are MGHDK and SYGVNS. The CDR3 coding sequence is TGTGCCAGCAGCAGGACAGGCGTAACTGAAGCTTTCTTT. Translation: CASSRTGVTEAFF.

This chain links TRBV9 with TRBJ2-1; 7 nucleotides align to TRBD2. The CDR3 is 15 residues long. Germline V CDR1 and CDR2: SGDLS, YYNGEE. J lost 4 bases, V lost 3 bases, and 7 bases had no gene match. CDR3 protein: CASSESAGLYNEQFF. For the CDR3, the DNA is TGTGCCAGCAGCGAATCAGCGGGACTATACAATGAGCAGTTCTTC.

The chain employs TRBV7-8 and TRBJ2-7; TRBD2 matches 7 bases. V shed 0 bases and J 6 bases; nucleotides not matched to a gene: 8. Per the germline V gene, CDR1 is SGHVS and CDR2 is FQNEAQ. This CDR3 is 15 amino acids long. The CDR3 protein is CASSLALAALREQYF. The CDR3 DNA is TGTGCCAGCAGCTTAGCCCTAGCGGCCTTACGCGAGCAGTACTTC.

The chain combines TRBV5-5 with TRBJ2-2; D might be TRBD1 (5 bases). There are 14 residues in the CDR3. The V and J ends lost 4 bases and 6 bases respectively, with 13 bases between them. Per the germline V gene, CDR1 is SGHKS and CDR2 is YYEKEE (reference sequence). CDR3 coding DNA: TGTGCCAGCAGCGGAACGACAGCGCCCGGGGAGCTGTTTTTT. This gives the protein CASSGTTAPGELFF.

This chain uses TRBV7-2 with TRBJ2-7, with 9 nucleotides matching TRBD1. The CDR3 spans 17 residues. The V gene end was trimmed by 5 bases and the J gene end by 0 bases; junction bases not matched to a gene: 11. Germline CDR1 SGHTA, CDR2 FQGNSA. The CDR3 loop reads CASSPDYRGPSSYEQYF. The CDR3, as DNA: TGTGCCAGCAGCCCGGATTACAGGGGGCCGAGCTCCTACGAGCAGTACTTC. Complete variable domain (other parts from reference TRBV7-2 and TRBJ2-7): GAGVSQSPSNKVTEKGKDVELRCDPISGHTALYWYRQSLGQGLEFLIYFQGNSAPDKSGLPSDRFSAERTGGSVSTLTIQRTQQEDSAVYLCASSPDYRGPSSYEQYFGPGTRLTVT.

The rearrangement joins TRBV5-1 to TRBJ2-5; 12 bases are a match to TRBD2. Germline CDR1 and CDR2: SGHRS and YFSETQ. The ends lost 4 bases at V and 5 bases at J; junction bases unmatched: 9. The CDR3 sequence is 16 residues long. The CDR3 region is CASSPGRTSGTETQYF. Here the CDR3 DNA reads TGCGCCAGCAGCCCCGGCCGGACTAGCGGGACGGAGACCCAGTACTTC.

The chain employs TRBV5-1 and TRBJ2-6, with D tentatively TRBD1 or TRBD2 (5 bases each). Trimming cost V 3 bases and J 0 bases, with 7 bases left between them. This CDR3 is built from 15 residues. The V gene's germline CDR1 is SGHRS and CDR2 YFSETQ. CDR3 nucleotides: TGCGCCAGCAGCTCGGGGCCCTCTGGGGCCAACGTCCTGACTTTC. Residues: CASSSGPSGANVLTF.

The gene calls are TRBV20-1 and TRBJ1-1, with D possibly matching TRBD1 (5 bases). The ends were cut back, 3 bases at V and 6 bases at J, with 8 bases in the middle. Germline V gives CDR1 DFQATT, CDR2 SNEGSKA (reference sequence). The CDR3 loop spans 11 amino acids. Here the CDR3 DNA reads TGCAGTGCTAGCCTGGGACCTGAAGCTTTCTTT. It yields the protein CSASLGPEAFF.

The DNA for the CDR3 is TGTGCCAGCAGTAGCACCGGGGAGCTGTTTTTT. Translated, it gives CASSSTGELFF. The chain employs TRBV7-3 and TRBJ2-2; no reliable D call. Germline V gene sequence: CDR1 SGHTA, CDR2 FQGTGA. V was clipped by 6 bases and J by 4 bases, with 3 bases between them. The CDR3 is 11 residues long.

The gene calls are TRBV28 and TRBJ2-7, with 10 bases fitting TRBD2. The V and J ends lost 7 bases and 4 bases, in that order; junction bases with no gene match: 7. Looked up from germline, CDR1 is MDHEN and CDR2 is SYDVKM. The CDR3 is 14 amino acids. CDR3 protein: CASKGTSEVYEQYF. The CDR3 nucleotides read TGTGCCAGCAAGGGGACTAGCGAGGTATACGAGCAGTACTTC.

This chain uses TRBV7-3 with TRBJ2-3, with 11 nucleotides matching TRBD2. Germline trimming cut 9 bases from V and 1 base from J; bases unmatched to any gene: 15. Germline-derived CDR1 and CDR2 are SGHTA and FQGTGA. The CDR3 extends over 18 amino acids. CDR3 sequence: CAREGEGLAEPRTDTQYF. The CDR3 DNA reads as TGTGCCAGGGAGGGAGAGGGACTAGCGGAACCCCGCACAGATACGCAGTATTTT.

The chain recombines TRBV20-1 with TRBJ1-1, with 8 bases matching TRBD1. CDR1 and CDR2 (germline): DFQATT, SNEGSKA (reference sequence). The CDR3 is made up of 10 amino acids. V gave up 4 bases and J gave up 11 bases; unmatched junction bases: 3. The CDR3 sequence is CSATDREAFF. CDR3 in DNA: TGCAGTGCTACGGACAGGGAGGCTTTCTTT.

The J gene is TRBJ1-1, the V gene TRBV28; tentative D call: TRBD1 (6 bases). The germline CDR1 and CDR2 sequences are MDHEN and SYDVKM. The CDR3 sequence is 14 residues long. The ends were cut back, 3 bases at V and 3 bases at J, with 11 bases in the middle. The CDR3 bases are TGTGCCAGCAGTTTCGGGGGGGCAGACACTGAAGCTTTCTTT. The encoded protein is CASSFGGADTEAFF.

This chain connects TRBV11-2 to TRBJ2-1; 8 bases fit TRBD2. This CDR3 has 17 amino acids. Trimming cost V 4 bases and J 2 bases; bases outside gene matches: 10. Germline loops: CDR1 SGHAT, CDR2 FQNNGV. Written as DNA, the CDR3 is TGTGCCAGCAGCTCCCTAGGGCCTAGCGGGCCCTACAATGAGCAGTTCTTC. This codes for CASSSLGPSGPYNEQFF.

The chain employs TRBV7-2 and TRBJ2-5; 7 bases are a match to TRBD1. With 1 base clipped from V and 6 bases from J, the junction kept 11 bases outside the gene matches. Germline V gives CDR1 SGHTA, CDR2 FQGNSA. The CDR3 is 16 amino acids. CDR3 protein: CASSLGTGFFYKTQYF. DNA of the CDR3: TGTGCCAGCAGCTTAGGGACAGGCTTTTTTTATAAGACCCAGTACTTC.

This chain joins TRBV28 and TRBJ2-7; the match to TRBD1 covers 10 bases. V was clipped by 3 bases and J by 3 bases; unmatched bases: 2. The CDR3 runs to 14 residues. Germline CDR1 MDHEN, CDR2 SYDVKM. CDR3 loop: CASSLTGGFYEQYF. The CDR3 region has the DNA TGTGCCAGCAGTTTGACAGGGGGCTTCTACGAGCAGTACTTC.

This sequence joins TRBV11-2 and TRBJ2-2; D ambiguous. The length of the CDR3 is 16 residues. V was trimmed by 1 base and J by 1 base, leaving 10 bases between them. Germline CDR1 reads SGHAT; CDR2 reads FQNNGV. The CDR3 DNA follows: TGTGCCAGCAGCTTAGGATCCGGGTGGAACACCGGGGAGCTGTTTTTT. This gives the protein CASSLGSGWNTGELFF.

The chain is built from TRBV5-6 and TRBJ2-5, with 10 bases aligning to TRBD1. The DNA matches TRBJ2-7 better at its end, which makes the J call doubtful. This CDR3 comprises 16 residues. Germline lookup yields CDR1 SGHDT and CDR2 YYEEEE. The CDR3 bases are TGTGCCAGCAGCTTGGGGCTGGGACAGGGGCTTGGCGAGCAGTACTTC. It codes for CASSLGLGQGLGEQYF.

CDR3 amino acids: CASSLKGRVGNQPQHF. Here the CDR3 DNA reads TGTGCCAGCAGTTTAAAGGGCAGGGTTGGCAATCAGCCCCAGCATTTT. This chain uses TRBV28 with TRBJ1-5; tentatively, D is TRBD1 (5 bases). The CDR3 spans 16 residues. Germline CDR1 and CDR2: MDHEN and SYDVKM. The V gene lost 2 bases and the J gene lost 2 bases, with 13 bases spanning the gap.